The sequence of this T cell receptor (beta chain) was determined in a study of cytomegalovirus exposure and HLA in healthy donors. Both 60 Vbeta primers and 13 Jbeta primers went into the PCR. The data were produced by immunoSEQ multiplex PCR, yet TCRdb's version contains in-frame clones alone and is incomplete. The data show 130,000 or so clones, roughly 80% seen once. CDR1 and CDR2 from the germline V gene are SGHNT and YYREEE (reference sequence). The CDR3 covers 14 residues. The V and J ends lost 9 bases and 4 bases, in that order; junction bases with no gene match: 11. The rearrangement uses TRBV5-4 and TRBJ2-7, with 9 bases matching TRBD1. Sequenced sample: PBMCs. This TCR was sampled from a woman in her 40s in good health and CMV-seropositive. Here the CDR3 DNA reads TGTGCCACTTCCGGGGACAGGGACCTATACGAGCAGTACTTC. Protein sequence: CATSGDRDLYEQYF.